This T cell receptor beta chain was retrieved from a study of blood T cells in healthy people across ages (dated by TCRdb to between 2015 and 2016). Regarding the complete study: Template switching captured roughly one uniquely barcoded TCR beta cDNA molecule per two T cells in model experiments. Age-related changes in TCR beta repertoire diversity were measured in the study by deep sequencing normalized with unique cDNA molecular identifiers. Donors were grouped into four age groups: young (average about 15 years), middle-aged (39), aged (around 60) and long-lived (about 82). To avoid experimental bias, donors of different ages were spread randomly across the sequencing lanes. The study analyzed two additional independent replicas of 1 million unique cDNA reads from the same blood draw for two donors, one aged 18 to 30 and one aged 80 or older. The full study reports these points: A strong correlation was found between observed TCR beta diversity and the percentage of naive T cells measured by flow cytometry. Compared with the aged group, the long-lived group had more naive CD4+ T cells, fewer expanded clones and increased TCR diversity, suggesting age selection. Donor CMV infection status was unknown, potentially confounding age-related changes in expanded clonotypes. Observed TCR beta diversity per million T cells fell roughly linearly with age, and a significant reduction was already apparent by age roughly 40. Since profiling was done on bulk unsorted PBMCs, naive and antigen-experienced compartments could not be conclusively compared. Estimates of total diversity from one million sequenced T cells were regarded as lower bounds and underestimates.

Systemically healthy Caucasian individuals from Russia, 35 to 50 in total and aged roughly 6 to 95 years, were included as donors. Each donor gave 9.5 to 10 milliliters of peripheral blood, drawn into EDTA-treated Vacutainer tubes. Ficoll-Paque density-gradient centrifugation was used to isolate PBMCs, with at least 7 million per sample. Total RNA, at least 6 micrograms per sample, was extracted from PBMCs with Trizol reagent. For every donor, flow cytometry on a PBMC aliquot measured the percentage of naive CD45RAhigh/CD27high T cells. The library was made by 5' RACE. The sequencing machine was an Illumina HiSeq 2500. A second roughly 7 to 12 cycle PCR used a sample-barcoded 5' primer and a J-beta primer mix. Each TCR beta cDNA molecule received a unique molecular identifier from a template-switch 5' adaptor carrying 12 random nucleotides. At least 2.5 million CDR3-containing paired-end reads were obtained from each sample. First-strand cDNA synthesis was performed from all RNA using the Mint cDNA synthesis kit, with priming by a TRBC-specific oligonucleotide. All cDNA was treated with uracil-DNA glycosylase and then went through a first 18-cycle PCR with the universal primers M1SS and BC2_uni_R. The paper's data handling went like this. For normalization, 1 million high-quality reads were randomly selected from each sample, with every read carrying a distinct molecular identifier. Instead of being binned into consensus sequences, reads that shared molecular identifiers were thrown out. CDR3 identification, clonotype clustering and error correction used MiTCR with a Q25 quality threshold and the strictest error-elimination algorithm. A nonparametric unseen species model with Euler transformation was used to estimate a lower bound on total TCR beta diversity. TCRdb reprocessed the public reads (quality trimming at Q25 with fastp, clone calling with MiXCR) and kept in-frame beta chains. Rows with a matching CDR3 protein are joined into one entry that keeps the most common DNA and genes. For this entry, the V and J calls and clone size follow TCRdb and not the study's own pipeline. This sample has 1,300,000 or so distinct CDR3 sequences in its table, and approximately 60% of those were observed once. Of the sample, about 6.3% is held by the ten largest clones.

V is cut by 3 bases and J by 6 bases, and the space between the germline ends is 12 bases. Its CDR3 holds 14 amino acids, cysteine through phenylalanine. The retained sequence is limited to the CDR3, 42 bases, with the frame set at the first base. CDR1 and CDR2 were assigned from the germline V gene as SGHNT and YENEEA. About this clonotype: Which antigen it targets is not known. Per-base qualities were not stored, and no clone one base away is much larger.

This TCR derives from a man aged 18 to 30 in good health. The rearrangement combines TRBV11-3 with TRBJ2-1; matching of 7 bases hints at TRBD1 as the D gene. Sequenced material: blood. CDR3 protein: CASSLEGASNEQFF. The nucleotides are TGTGCCAGCAGCTTGGAGGGGGCCTCCAATGAGCAGTTCTTC.